The source of this T cell receptor beta chain is a study of beta chain features in type 1 diabetes. The CDR3 runs to 12 residues. Germline V gene data show CDR1 as MGHDK and CDR2 as SYGVNS. V dropped 6 bases and J dropped 3 bases, with 3 bases sitting between them. Remarks on this clone: The antigen is unknown.

Findings and caveats of the study: A greater similarity of naive, central memory and Treg TCRB repertoires was seen among patients than among healthy donors. Shorter TCRB CDR3s, moderately but significantly so, marked every one of the four CD4+ subsets in Type 1 diabetes patients.

Sorting of CD4+ naive, central memory, regulatory and stem cell-like memory cells was performed via CD45RO/CCR7/CD25/CD127/CD95/CD27. Without exception, sorted populations had purity beyond 98%. TCRB transcripts that were expressed got sequenced, as all of the isolated RNA had been reverse transcribed. Produced via immunoSEQ multiplex PCR; TCRdb's table is partial and in-frame only. The data contain more than 550,000 clones, around an eighth of them singletons. The specimen was naive CD4+ T cells from blood. The rearrangement links TRBV25-1 to TRBJ2-6; D unresolved. The TCR comes from a man between 18 and 35 years old with type 1 diabetes. DNA for the CDR3: TGTGCCAGCAGGGTTGGGGCCAACGTCCTGACTTTC. It encodes CASRVGANVLTF.